This TCR beta chain was sequenced for a study of blood T cells in healthy people across ages. For the study at large: Capture by template switching was about one barcoded beta molecule per two T cells.

Study-wide findings and caveats: From one million sequenced T cells, diversity estimates were lower bounds. More naive CD4+ cells and higher diversity were found in long-lived than in aged donors. Age brought a roughly linear fall in TCR beta diversity measured per million T cells.

Germline V lookup: CDR1 SGHRS, CDR2 YFSETQ. The length of the CDR3 is 17 residues. V gave up 0 bases and J gave up 10 bases, with 23 bases separating them. As concerns this clonotype: The antigen remains unidentified.

Next came a second PCR, run for about 6 to 12 cycles, which used a sample-barcoded 5' primer along with a J-beta primer mix. TCRdb used MiXCR to reprocess the 5' RACE reads, holding one entry per CDR3 protein. The sample contains hundreds of thousands of distinct CDR3 sequences, more than 35% of which appear only once. The gene calls are TRBV5-1 and TRBJ2-1; D possibly corresponds to TRBD2 (6 bases). The TCR sequence derives from an older man in good health. The specimen was blood. DNA of the CDR3: TGCGCCAGCAGCTTGGGTTTCTCTAAGGGACTCCTATCAGAGCAGTTCTTC. It is translated as CASSLGFSKGLLSEQFF.